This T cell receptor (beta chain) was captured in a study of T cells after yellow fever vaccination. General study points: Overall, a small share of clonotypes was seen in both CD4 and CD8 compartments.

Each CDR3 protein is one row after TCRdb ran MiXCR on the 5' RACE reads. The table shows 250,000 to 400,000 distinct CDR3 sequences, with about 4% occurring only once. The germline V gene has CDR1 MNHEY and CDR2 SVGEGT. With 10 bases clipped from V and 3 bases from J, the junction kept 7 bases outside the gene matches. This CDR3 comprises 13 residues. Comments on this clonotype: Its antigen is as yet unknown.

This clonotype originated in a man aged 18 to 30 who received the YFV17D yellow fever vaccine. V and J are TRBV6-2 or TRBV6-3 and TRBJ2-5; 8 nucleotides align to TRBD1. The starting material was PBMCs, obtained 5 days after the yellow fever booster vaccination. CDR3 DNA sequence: TGTGCCATAGGACAGGGTAAAGAAGAGACCCAGTACTTC. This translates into CAIGQGKEETQYF.